This entry lists 11 T cell receptor beta chains sequenced from one sample in a study of blood T cell repertoires in COVID-19. The table came from immunoSEQ multiplex PCR; TCRdb's copy has only in-frame clones and leaves some out. This repertoire shows 200,000 to 250,000 clones, less than 90% found once; its top ten account for 6.2%. Specimen: peripheral blood. The origin of the receptors is a man aged 55-75 years with acute or convalescent COVID-19.

The rearrangement joins TRBV29-1 to TRBJ2-3, with D tentatively TRBD1 (5 bases). Germline V gene lookup returns CDR1 SQVTM and CDR2 ANQGSEA. CDR3 size: 14 residues. V lost 4 bases, J lost 2 bases, and 13 bases lay in between. CDR3 bases: TGCAGCGTTGTGGCGACAGTCGTCACAGATACGCAGTATTTT. It encodes CSVVATVVTDTQYF.

The chain joins TRBV7-9 to TRBJ1-4; D is possibly TRBD1 (6 bases). The germline V and J ends were trimmed by 5 bases and 3 bases, with 13 bases remaining between them. Germline V gene data show CDR1 as SEHNR and CDR2 as FQNEAQ (reference sequence). There are 15 residues in the CDR3. The CDR3 nucleotides read TGTGCCAGCAGCGCCGTAGGGGGGGCTAATGAAAAACTGTTTTTT. Translated: CASSAVGGANEKLFF.

The V and J genes are TRBV9 and TRBJ2-3; D is possibly TRBD1 (6 bases). Germline CDR1 is SGDLS and CDR2 is YYNGEE. V lost 5 bases and J 3 bases, leaving 16 bases between the germline ends. The CDR3 totals 15 residues. This chain's CDR3 is CASSLRGSLTDTQYF. The CDR3 bases are TGTGCCAGCAGTTTAAGGGGGAGTTTAACAGATACGCAGTATTTT.

The rearrangement uses TRBV29-1 and TRBJ1-1; TRBD1 might be the D (5 bases). The CDR3 runs 13 residues. CDR1 and CDR2 from the germline V gene are SQVTM and ANQGSEA. V lost 0 bases and J lost 13, with 18 bases in between. Written as DNA, the CDR3 is TGCAGCGTTGAAGATCAGCTAGGGCAGGGTGATTTCTTT. It is translated as CSVEDQLGQGDFF.

The CDR3 protein is CASSQQGMTGELFF. DNA of the CDR3: TGTGCCAGCAGTCAACAGGGAATGACCGGGGAGCTGTTTTTT. V and J are TRBV27 and TRBJ2-2, with a possible D match to TRBD1 (6 bases). Trimming removed 5 bases from V and 5 bases from J, with 12 bases in between. This CDR3 has 14 residues. Per germline, CDR1 MNHEY and CDR2 SMNVEV (reference sequence).

The gene calls are TRBV9 and TRBJ1-1; D not certain. CDR1 is SGDLS and CDR2 is YYNGEE in the germline V gene. The CDR3 has 13 residues. The germline V and J ends were trimmed by 3 bases and 3 bases, with 9 bases remaining between them. CDR3 sequence (DNA): TGTGCCAGCAGCGCCCCTACCGACACTGAAGCTTTCTTT. Its translation: CASSAPTDTEAFF. The complete variable domain, with remaining parts taken from reference TRBV9 and TRBJ1-1, reads DSGVTQTPKHLITATGQRVTLRCSPRSGDLSVYWYQQSLDQGLQFLIQYYNGEERAKGNILERFSAQQFPDLHSELNLSSLELGDSALYFCASSAPTDTEAFFGQGTRLTVV.

In its sample, this clone was seen a few times. DNA for the CDR3: TGTGCCACCGACAGGGGCCTGAACACTGAAGCTTTCTTT. Translating it yields CATDRGLNTEAFF. The rearrangement uses TRBV28 and TRBJ1-1; 8 bases map to TRBD1. CDR3 length equals 13 residues. Per germline, CDR1 MDHEN and CDR2 SYDVKM. Unmatched junction bases numbered 4, after V lost 10 bases and J lost 0 bases.

This clone has a single count. The J gene is TRBJ1-2, the V gene TRBV5-4; possible D gene TRBD1, 6 bases. The germline V gene has CDR1 SGHNT and CDR2 YYREEE (reference sequence). Trimming removed 3 bases at V and 1 base at J, with 13 bases between. This CDR3 spans 15 amino acids. The CDR3 here is CASSSGTNFNYGYTF. CDR3 bases: TGTGCCAGCAGCTCCGGGACAAACTTTAACTATGGCTACACCTTC. Full variable domain (remainder filled in from reference TRBV5-4 and TRBJ1-2): ETGVTQSPTHLIKTRGQQVTLRCSSQSGHNTVSWYQQALGQGPQFIFQYYREEENGRGNFPPRFSGLQFPNYSSELNVNALELDDSALYLCASSSGTNFNYGYTFGSGTRLTVV.

This sequence joins TRBV28 and TRBJ1-2; TRBD1 aligns across 8 bases. V gave up 8 bases and J gave up 9 bases; unmatched junction bases: 14. The CDR3 loop spans 14 amino acids. Germline lookup yields CDR1 MDHEN and CDR2 SYDVKM. Here the CDR3 reads CASGPTAGGFSYTF. CDR3 bases: TGTGCCAGCGGACCAACGGCAGGGGGCTTCAGCTACACCTTC.

J is TRBJ2-5 and V is TRBV9; the D gene is possibly TRBD2 (5 bases). The length of the CDR3 is 15 residues. Trimming left V 3 bases short and J 6 bases short, with 18 bases between. The germline V gene encodes CDR1 SGDLS and CDR2 YYNGEE. The CDR3 loop is CASSDPDSGRKTQYF. Here the CDR3 DNA reads TGTGCCAGCAGCGACCCCGATAGTGGGAGAAAGACCCAGTACTTC.

The chain is built from TRBV18 and TRBJ2-2; D perhaps matches TRBD2 (6 bases). Germline assignment: CDR1 KGHSH and CDR2 LQKENI. The CDR3 has 14 amino acids. Deletions cut 6 bases from V and 0 bases from J, with 8 bases between. CDR3 nucleotide sequence: TGTGCCAGCTCTTTAGCGGCGAACACCGGGGAGCTGTTTTTT. This codes for CASSLAANTGELFF.